The sequence of this T cell receptor beta chain was determined in a study of T cell changes during pregnancy in multiple sclerosis. The germline gives CDR1 SGHTA, CDR2 FQGNSA. This CDR3 is 14 amino acids long. Trimming took off 2 bases at V and 7 bases at J, with 14 bases between the two ends. Assay: immunoSEQ multiplex PCR; the TCRdb copy retains only in-frame clones and omits some. Counted here are some 70,000 clones, about nine tenths occurring once; the ten biggest clones make up roughly 3.7%. The chain is built from TRBV7-2 and TRBJ1-1; a possible D gene is TRBD1 (6 bases). Here the sequenced sample was peripheral blood, taken after pregnancy. This sequence originates from a female donor in good health, enrolled as a control in a pregnancy study. CDR3 DNA sequence: TGTGCCAGCAGCTTATTGGGCACAGGGCTTGAAGCTTTCTTT. It encodes CASSLLGTGLEAFF. Complete variable domain (other parts from reference TRBV7-2 and TRBJ1-1): GAGVSQSPSNKVTEKGKDVELRCDPISGHTALYWYRQSLGQGLEFLIYFQGNSAPDKSGLPSDRFSAERTGGSVSTLTIQRTQQEDSAVYLCASSLLGTGLEAFFGQGTRLTVV.